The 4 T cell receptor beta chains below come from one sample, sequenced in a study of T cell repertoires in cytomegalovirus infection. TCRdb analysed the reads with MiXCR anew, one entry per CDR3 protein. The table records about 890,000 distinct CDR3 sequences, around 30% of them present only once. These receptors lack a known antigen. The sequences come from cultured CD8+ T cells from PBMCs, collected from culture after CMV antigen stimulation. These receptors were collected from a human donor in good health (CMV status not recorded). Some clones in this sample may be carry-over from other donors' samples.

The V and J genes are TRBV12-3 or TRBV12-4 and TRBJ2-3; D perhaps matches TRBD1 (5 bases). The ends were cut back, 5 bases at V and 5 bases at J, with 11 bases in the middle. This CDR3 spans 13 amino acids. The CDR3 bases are TGTGCCAGCAGTGGACCAGGGTTAGATACGCAGTATTTT. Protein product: CASSGPGLDTQYF.

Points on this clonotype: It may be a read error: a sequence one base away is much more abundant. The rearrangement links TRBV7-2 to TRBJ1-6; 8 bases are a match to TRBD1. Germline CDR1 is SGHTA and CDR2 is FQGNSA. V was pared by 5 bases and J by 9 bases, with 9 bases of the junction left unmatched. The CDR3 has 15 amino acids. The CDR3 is CASSEVVGTGSPLHF. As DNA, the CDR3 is TGTGCCAGCAGCGAGGTGGTAGGGACAGGTTCACCCCTCCACTTT.

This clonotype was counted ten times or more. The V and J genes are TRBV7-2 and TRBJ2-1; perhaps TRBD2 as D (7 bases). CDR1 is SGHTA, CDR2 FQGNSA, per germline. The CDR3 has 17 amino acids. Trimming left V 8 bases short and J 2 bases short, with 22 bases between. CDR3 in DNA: TGTGCCAGCGGGAGGGAGGGGGGGCAACCCCCCTACAATGAGCAGTTCTTC. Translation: CASGREGGQPPYNEQFF.

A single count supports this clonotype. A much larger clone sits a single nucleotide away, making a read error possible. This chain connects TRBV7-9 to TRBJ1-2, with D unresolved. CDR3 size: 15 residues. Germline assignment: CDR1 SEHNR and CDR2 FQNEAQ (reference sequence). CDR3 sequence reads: CANSPKWASSYGYTF. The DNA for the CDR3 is TGTGCCAACAGCCCAAAGTGGGCGAGCTCGTATGGCTACACCTTC. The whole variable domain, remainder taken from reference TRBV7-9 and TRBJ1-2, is DTGVSQNPRHKITKRGQNVTFRCDPISEHNRLYWYRQTLGQGPEFLTYFQNEAQLEKSRLLSDRFSAERPKGSFSTLEIQRTEQGDSAMYLCANSPKWASSYGYTFGSGTRLTVV.